These T cell receptor beta chains were read from a single sample in a study of CD8+ T cells in alopecia areata. Produced via immunoSEQ multiplex PCR; TCRdb's table is partial and in-frame only. The sample records approximately 130,000 clones, about 46% being singletons. Sequences were obtained from NKG2D-low CD8+ T cells sorted from blood. These receptors originate from a human donor with alopecia areata. The CDR3 runs from the conserved cysteine through the conserved F or W. The order of the fields is clone size, J gene, D gene, V gene, CDR3 protein, CDR3 DNA. D genes are given only for firm matches. Only part of the rows carry a size: once, few, many, or a class if the clone is expanded.

clone_size: few
j_call: TRBJ2-3
d_call: NA
v_call: TRBV29-1
cdr3_aa: CSVGRASSTDTQYF
cdr3_nt: TGCAGCGTTGGTAGAGCGAGTAGCACAGATACGCAGTATTTT

clone_size: few
j_call: TRBJ1-1
d_call: NA
v_call: TRBV29-1
cdr3_aa: CSVFDGNAEAFF
cdr3_nt: TGCAGCGTTTTTGACGGGAACGCTGAAGCTTTCTTT

clone_size: NA
j_call: TRBJ2-7
d_call: TRBD1
v_call: TRBV29-1
cdr3_aa: CSVVDRGREQYF
cdr3_nt: TGCAGCGTTGTGGACAGGGGGCGCGAGCAGTACTTC

clone_size: few
j_call: TRBJ2-2
d_call: NA
v_call: TRBV29-1
cdr3_aa: CSVEGGQTNMNTGELFF
cdr3_nt: TGCAGCGTTGAGGGAGGACAGACAAATATGAACACCGGGGAGCTGTTTTTT

clone_size: NA
j_call: TRBJ2-3
d_call: NA
v_call: TRBV30
cdr3_aa: CAWSLGDRADTQYF
cdr3_nt: TGTGCCTGGAGTCTTGGGGATAGGGCAGATACGCAGTATTTT

clone_size: NA
j_call: TRBJ2-2
d_call: NA
v_call: TRBV29-1
cdr3_aa: CSVAAGEAGELFF
cdr3_nt: TGCAGCGTTGCGGCAGGAGAGGCCGGGGAGCTGTTTTTT

clone_size: NA
j_call: TRBJ2-7
d_call: NA
v_call: TRBV28
cdr3_aa: CASSAQGGPTRHEQYF
cdr3_nt: TGTGCCAGCAGTGCCCAGGGGGGGCCCACTCGGCACGAGCAGTACTTC

clone_size: NA
j_call: TRBJ2-7
d_call: NA
v_call: TRBV27
cdr3_aa: CASSPEDKSFYEQYF
cdr3_nt: TGTGCCAGCAGTCCGGAGGACAAGAGCTTCTACGAGCAGTACTTC

clone_size: few
j_call: TRBJ2-5
d_call: TRBD1
v_call: TRBV29-1
cdr3_aa: CSVTGLETQYF
cdr3_nt: TGCAGCGTGACAGGGCTGGAGACCCAGTACTTC

clone_size: few
j_call: TRBJ1-2
d_call: NA
v_call: TRBV30
cdr3_aa: CAWTVPWANGYTF
cdr3_nt: TGTGCCTGGACGGTTCCCTGGGCCAATGGCTACACCTTC

clone_size: few
j_call: TRBJ2-7
d_call: TRBD1
v_call: TRBV23-1
cdr3_aa: CASSQDYRGIPYVEYF
cdr3_nt: TGCGCCAGCAGTCAAGATTACAGGGGGATCCCGTATGTGGAGTACTTC

clone_size: few
j_call: TRBJ2-3
d_call: TRBD1
v_call: TRBV29-1
cdr3_aa: CSGHRDRGYSTDTQYF
cdr3_nt: TGCAGCGGGCACCGGGACAGGGGATATAGCACAGATACGCAGTATTTT

clone_size: NA
j_call: TRBJ2-6
d_call: NA
v_call: TRBV28
cdr3_aa: CASSFHSARGSSGANVLTF
cdr3_nt: TGTGCCAGCAGTTTCCATTCCGCCCGAGGGAGCTCTGGGGCCAACGTCCTGACTTTC

clone_size: few
j_call: TRBJ2-7
d_call: NA
v_call: TRBV7-2
cdr3_aa: CASSAAGAYEQYF
cdr3_nt: TGTGCCAGCAGCGCCGCTGGGGCCTACGAGCAGTACTTC

clone_size: NA
j_call: TRBJ2-5
d_call: NA
v_call: TRBV7-6
cdr3_aa: CASSWTGFQETQYF
cdr3_nt: TGTGCCAGCAGTTGGACTGGGTTTCAAGAGACCCAGTACTTC

clone_size: NA
j_call: TRBJ1-1
d_call: NA
v_call: TRBV5-1
cdr3_aa: CASSLEGLNTEAFF
cdr3_nt: TGCGCCAGCAGCTTGGAGGGACTGAACACTGAAGCTTTCTTT

clone_size: few
j_call: TRBJ1-5
d_call: NA
v_call: TRBV2
cdr3_aa: CASSEGFLAQPQHF
cdr3_nt: TGTGCCAGCAGTGAAGGGTTCTTGGCACAGCCCCAGCATTTT

clone_size: few
j_call: TRBJ2-1
d_call: NA
v_call: TRBV5-1
cdr3_aa: CASSLEAGSSYNEQFF
cdr3_nt: TGCGCCAGCAGCTTGGAGGCAGGGAGCTCCTACAATGAGCAGTTCTTC

clone_size: NA
j_call: TRBJ1-4
d_call: NA
v_call: TRBV27
cdr3_aa: CASSLGRQNEKLFF
cdr3_nt: TGTGCCAGCAGTCTGGGACGGCAAAATGAAAAACTGTTTTTT

clone_size: NA
j_call: TRBJ2-7
d_call: TRBD1
v_call: TRBV25-1
cdr3_aa: CASSALSDRGLREQYF
cdr3_nt: TGTGCCAGCAGTGCACTCTCGGACAGGGGACTTCGCGAGCAGTACTTC

clone_size: NA
j_call: TRBJ2-7
d_call: TRBD1
v_call: TRBV13
cdr3_aa: CASSLGTGDHEQYF
cdr3_nt: TGTGCCAGCAGCTTAGGGACAGGGGACCACGAGCAGTACTTC

clone_size: NA
j_call: TRBJ2-7
d_call: NA
v_call: TRBV27
cdr3_aa: CASSFLEQYF
cdr3_nt: TGTGCCAGCAGTTTTCTCGAGCAGTACTTC